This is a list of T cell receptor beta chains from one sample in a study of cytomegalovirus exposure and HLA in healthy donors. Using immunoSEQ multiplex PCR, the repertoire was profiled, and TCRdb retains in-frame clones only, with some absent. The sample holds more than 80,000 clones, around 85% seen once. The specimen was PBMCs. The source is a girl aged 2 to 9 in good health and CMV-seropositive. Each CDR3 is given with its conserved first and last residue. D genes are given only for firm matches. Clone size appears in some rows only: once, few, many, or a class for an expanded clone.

DNA: TGTGCCAGCAGTCCCACTAGCGCGAGGCGGCCAGATACGCAGTATTTT
CDR3: CASSPTSARRPDTQYF
V: TRBV27
size: -
D: TRBD2
J: TRBJ2-3

DNA: TGTGCCTTGGCGAATAGCGGGAGATCATACAATGAGCAGTTCTTC
CDR3: CALANSGRSYNEQFF
V: TRBV30
size: -
D: TRBD2
J: TRBJ2-1

DNA: TGCAGCGTTGAAACCCGGACTAGCGGGAGGGAGAGCTCCTACAATGAGCAGTTCTTC
CDR3: CSVETRTSGRESSYNEQFF
V: TRBV29-1
size: -
D: TRBD2
J: TRBJ2-1

DNA: TGTGCCAGCGGAGGCGTCTCCTACAATGAGCAGTTCTTC
CDR3: CASGGVSYNEQFF
V: TRBV6-6
size: -
D: -
J: TRBJ2-1

DNA: TGCGCCAGCAGCCTTGCCGGAGCGGAGCCCTCCTACGAGCAGTACTTC
CDR3: CASSLAGAEPSYEQYF
V: TRBV4-1
size: -
D: -
J: TRBJ2-7

DNA: TGTGCCAGCGGGACAGAGACTTTC
CDR3: CASGTETF
V: TRBV2
size: -
D: TRBD1
J: TRBJ1-2

DNA: TGCGCCAGCAGCCGGACTAGCGTCTACAATGAGCAGTTCTTC
CDR3: CASSRTSVYNEQFF
V: TRBV4-1
size: -
D: TRBD2
J: TRBJ2-1

DNA: TGTGCCAGCAGCTTAAAGCCAAACGGTGCGGATACGCAGTATTTT
CDR3: CASSLKPNGADTQYF
V: TRBV7-9
size: -
D: -
J: TRBJ2-3

DNA: TGTGCCAGCAGTGAAACAGGGGCGGGAAACACTGAAGCTTTCTTT
CDR3: CASSETGAGNTEAFF
V: TRBV28
size: -
D: TRBD1
J: TRBJ1-1

DNA: TGTGCCTGGAGTGTCACAGGGGGGTCTCGGGGTGCTTTCTTT
CDR3: CAWSVTGGSRGAFF
V: TRBV30
size: -
D: TRBD1
J: TRBJ1-1

DNA: TGTGCCAGCATGAGCGGAACTATCACCGGGGAGCTGTTTTTT
CDR3: CASMSGTITGELFF
V: TRBV6-5
size: -
D: -
J: TRBJ2-2

DNA: TGCAGCGTTGTGAGGTCCGCCCGGGGCGAGCAGTACTTC
CDR3: CSVVRSARGEQYF
V: TRBV29-1
size: -
D: -
J: TRBJ2-7

DNA: TGTGCCTGGATACCGACTAGCGGGAGAGAGTTCTTC
CDR3: CAWIPTSGREFF
V: TRBV30
size: -
D: TRBD2
J: TRBJ2-1

DNA: TGTGCCAGCAGTTCCGGGAGGGCCTCAGATACGCAGTATTTT
CDR3: CASSSGRASDTQYF
V: TRBV28
size: -
D: TRBD2
J: TRBJ2-3

DNA: TGTGCCAGCAGTTTACAGGTTGACGATGAGCAGTTCTTC
CDR3: CASSLQVDDEQFF
V: TRBV7-9
size: -
D: -
J: TRBJ2-1

DNA: TGTGCCAGCAGGGTGGGAGAGCCGGAAAAACTGTTTTTT
CDR3: CASRVGEPEKLFF
V: TRBV28
size: -
D: -
J: TRBJ1-4

DNA: TGTGCCAGCAGCTTCCCGGGGTTTCAAGAGACCCAGTACTTC
CDR3: CASSFPGFQETQYF
V: TRBV7-9
size: -
D: -
J: TRBJ2-5

DNA: TGCGCCAGCAGCTTAGGGACTGCGGGTGATACGCAGTATTTT
CDR3: CASSLGTAGDTQYF
V: TRBV5-1
size: -
D: -
J: TRBJ2-3

DNA: TGTGCCAGCAGCTTGGGGGCGACTAATGAAAAACTGTTTTTT
CDR3: CASSLGATNEKLFF
V: TRBV7-2
size: -
D: -
J: TRBJ1-4

DNA: TGCGCCAGCAGCGCATGGGGTGCGGGAGGGCCAGCAGATACGCAGTATTTT
CDR3: CASSAWGAGGPADTQYF
V: TRBV5-1
size: few
D: TRBD2
J: TRBJ2-3

DNA: TGCGCCAGCAGCCAAGAGGACAGGGGGCCTGTTTTCTATGGCTACACCTTC
CDR3: CASSQEDRGPVFYGYTF
V: TRBV4-3
size: -
D: TRBD1
J: TRBJ1-2

DNA: TGTGCCAGCAGTGCTTTAGCGGGCGGTAATGAGCAGTTCTTC
CDR3: CASSALAGGNEQFF
V: TRBV6-6
size: -
D: TRBD2
J: TRBJ2-1

DNA: TGTGCCAGTAGTATAGACGGGGGCTCTGGAAACACCATATATTTT
CDR3: CASSIDGGSGNTIYF
V: TRBV19
size: -
D: -
J: TRBJ1-3

DNA: TGTGCCAGCTCACCACCGTTAACGGGAGAACTGTTTTTT
CDR3: CASSPPLTGELFF
V: TRBV18
size: -
D: -
J: TRBJ1-4

DNA: TGTGCCAGCAGTTTATCTCTAGCGGGAGTCATCGGCACAGATACGCAGTATTTT
CDR3: CASSLSLAGVIGTDTQYF
V: TRBV28
size: -
D: TRBD2
J: TRBJ2-3

DNA: TGTGCCAGCAGCCATCGGGGGAGTGATGAAAAACTGTTTTTT
CDR3: CASSHRGSDEKLFF
V: TRBV14
size: once
D: -
J: TRBJ1-4

DNA: TGTGCCAGCAGCCCGACAGGGTTGACTGAAGCTTTCTTT
CDR3: CASSPTGLTEAFF
V: TRBV14
size: -
D: TRBD1
J: TRBJ1-1

DNA: TGTGCCAGTAGTCCGACAGGATCTAACTATGGCTACACCTTC
CDR3: CASSPTGSNYGYTF
V: TRBV19
size: -
D: -
J: TRBJ1-2

DNA: TGTGCTAGCAGCTTATGGGGGGAGGCTAGCAATCAGCCCCAGCATTTT
CDR3: CASSLWGEASNQPQHF
V: TRBV7-7
size: -
D: -
J: TRBJ1-5

DNA: TGCGCCAGCAGTTCCAGGGGATACCAAGAGACCCAGTACTTC
CDR3: CASSSRGYQETQYF
V: TRBV5-1
size: -
D: -
J: TRBJ2-5

DNA: TGTGCCATCCTCGTGATACTAGTCCTAGATGGCTACACCTTC
CDR3: CAILVILVLDGYTF
V: TRBV10-3
size: -
D: -
J: TRBJ1-2

DNA: TGTGCCAGCAGCCAACTCACCGGTGAGCAGTTCTTC
CDR3: CASSQLTGEQFF
V: TRBV14
size: -
D: -
J: TRBJ2-1

DNA: TGCAGTGCTAGTAGTTCCGAGACCCAGTACTTC
CDR3: CSASSSETQYF
V: TRBV20-1
size: -
D: -
J: TRBJ2-5

DNA: TGTGCCAGCAGGACAGAACATACCGGGGAGCTGTTTTTT
CDR3: CASRTEHTGELFF
V: TRBV10-3
size: -
D: -
J: TRBJ2-2

DNA: TGTGCTAGTGGTTTGCTTCCAACCGGCGGGCCCGGGGAGCTGTTTTTT
CDR3: CASGLLPTGGPGELFF
V: TRBV12-5
size: -
D: -
J: TRBJ2-2

DNA: TGTGCCAGCAGTCCAACTACGGGAGGTACGGGAGCCTACGAGCAGTACTTC
CDR3: CASSPTTGGTGAYEQYF
V: TRBV28
size: -
D: TRBD2
J: TRBJ2-7

DNA: TGTGCCAGCAGATACACAGGGTCCAAAAGATTGAACACTGAAGCTTTCTTT
CDR3: CASRYTGSKRLNTEAFF
V: TRBV7-9
size: -
D: -
J: TRBJ1-1

DNA: TGTGCCAGCAGTCTTCTCAGGGAGGCTGGAAGAAACACCATATATTTT
CDR3: CASSLLREAGRNTIYF
V: TRBV28
size: -
D: -
J: TRBJ1-3

DNA: TGTGCCAGCACCGACAGGGAAGTCGGTACGCAGTATTTT
CDR3: CASTDREVGTQYF
V: TRBV6-6
size: -
D: TRBD1
J: TRBJ2-3

DNA: TGCGCCAGCAGCCAAGATCGGGGGGCCCTCTACGAGCAGTACTTC
CDR3: CASSQDRGALYEQYF
V: TRBV4-3
size: -
D: -
J: TRBJ2-7

DNA: TGTGCCAGTCTCAAATATACAGGGATTCTATCTGGGGCCAACGTCCTGACTTTC
CDR3: CASLKYTGILSGANVLTF
V: TRBV28
size: few
D: -
J: TRBJ2-6

DNA: TGTGCCAGCAGTGCCAGGACTAGCGGGATTGGTGCAGATACGCAGTATTTT
CDR3: CASSARTSGIGADTQYF
V: TRBV6-1
size: few
D: TRBD2
J: TRBJ2-3

DNA: TGTGCCATCAGTGAGCCGAGAGGCGGAGCGAACACCGGGGAGCTGTTTTTT
CDR3: CAISEPRGGANTGELFF
V: TRBV10-3
size: -
D: -
J: TRBJ2-2

DNA: TGTGCCAGCAGCTTAATCCAGGGACAGGGAAGGGAGACCCAGTACTTC
CDR3: CASSLIQGQGRETQYF
V: TRBV7-9
size: -
D: TRBD1
J: TRBJ2-5

DNA: TGTGCCAGCTGGGGGACTAAGCAGTACTTC
CDR3: CASWGTKQYF
V: TRBV6-5
size: -
D: TRBD2
J: TRBJ2-7

DNA: TGTGCCAGCTCACCACCGGGACAGGGTGTTCGTCCGGGCTACACCTTC
CDR3: CASSPPGQGVRPGYTF
V: TRBV18
size: -
D: TRBD1
J: TRBJ1-2

DNA: TGTGCTAGCAGTCCTACTAGGGCGGGCACCGGGGAGCTGTTTTTT
CDR3: CASSPTRAGTGELFF
V: TRBV7-7
size: -
D: -
J: TRBJ2-2

DNA: TGCGCCAGCAGCTTGGCCGCGACAGGGGTTCGCACTGAAGCTTTCTTT
CDR3: CASSLAATGVRTEAFF
V: TRBV5-1
size: once
D: TRBD1
J: TRBJ1-1

DNA: TGTGCCAGTGGCTCCGAGACCCAGTACTTC
CDR3: CASGSETQYF
V: TRBV19
size: -
D: -
J: TRBJ2-5

DNA: TGTGCCATCAGAGGACAGGTCTACGAGCAGTACTTC
CDR3: CAIRGQVYEQYF
V: TRBV10-3
size: -
D: TRBD1
J: TRBJ2-7

DNA: TGTGCCAGCAGCGTCCGGGACTCTGGGCGATGGGAGCAGTTCTTC
CDR3: CASSVRDSGRWEQFF
V: TRBV9
size: -
D: -
J: TRBJ2-1

DNA: TGTGCCAGCAGTAAGGGACTAGCGGGAGGGCCAGATACGCAGTATTTT
CDR3: CASSKGLAGGPDTQYF
V: TRBV25-1
size: -
D: TRBD2
J: TRBJ2-3

DNA: TGTGCCAGCAGCTCCGCGGCTAGGGGCGAGCAGTACTTC
CDR3: CASSSAARGEQYF
V: TRBV7-9
size: -
D: -
J: TRBJ2-7